The rows below give T cell receptor beta chains drawn from one sample of a study of T cells in localized non-small cell lung cancer. Assay used: immunoSEQ multiplex PCR; TCRdb lists only in-frame clones, some missing. The sample records about 23,000 clones, around 88% being singletons. The sequencing here drew on peripheral blood mononuclear cells, taken before any cancer treatment. The source is a woman aged 40-70 years with stage III lung adenocarcinoma. The CDR3 runs from the conserved cysteine through the conserved F or W. A D gene is named only where the DNA matches it firmly. Size is omitted from some rows. Given values are once, few, many or a class for expanded clones.

j_call clone_size d_call v_call cdr3_length cdr3_aa cdr3_nt
TRBJ2-7 . TRBD1 TRBV4-3 15 CASSQADRGHYEQYF TGCGCCAGCAGCCAAGCAGACAGGGGGCACTACGAGCAGTACTTC
TRBJ1-6 . . TRBV30 12 CAWRGARSPLHF TGTGCCTGGAGGGGGGCCCGTTCACCCCTCCACTTT
TRBJ1-1 . . TRBV11-2 13 CASSYVRAGGAFF TGTGCCAGCAGCTACGTAAGGGCCGGTGGAGCTTTCTTT
TRBJ1-3 . . TRBV6-1 14 CASRLQGAGNTIYF TGTGCCAGCAGGTTACAGGGAGCTGGAAACACCATATATTTT
TRBJ2-6 . . TRBV19 14 CATNLYSGANVLTF TGTGCCACCAACCTATACTCTGGGGCCAACGTCCTGACTTTC
TRBJ2-7 . TRBD2 TRBV10-2 17 CASSEFAGGRAPYEQYF TGCGCCAGCAGTGAGTTCGCGGGCGGGAGGGCCCCCTACGAGCAGTACTTC
TRBJ2-7 . . TRBV7-3 15 CASSPGPSQAWEQYF TGTGCCAGCAGCCCAGGGCCCTCCCAAGCCTGGGAGCAGTACTTC
TRBJ1-5 . . TRBV5-1 15 CASSLEGGQGQPQHF TGCGCCAGCAGCTTGGAAGGCGGCCAAGGTCAGCCCCAGCATTTT
TRBJ2-7 . . TRBV18 15 CASSPHRRGSYEQYF TGTGCCAGCTCACCCCACAGGAGGGGATCCTACGAGCAGTACTTC
TRBJ2-5 . TRBD2 TRBV2 15 CASSPTRLAGETQYF TGTGCCAGCAGTCCCACCCGACTAGCCGGGGAGACCCAGTACTTC
TRBJ2-7 . TRBD1 TRBV5-6 14 CASTDPGGVYEQYF TGTGCCAGCACCGACCCAGGGGGCGTCTACGAGCAGTACTTC
TRBJ2-1 . TRBD2 TRBV25-1 15 CASSDILAGVYEQFF TGTGCCAGCAGTGACATCCTAGCGGGAGTCTATGAGCAGTTCTTC
TRBJ1-3 . . TRBV19 15 CASNPRTTGRNTIYF TGTGCCAGTAACCCACGGACGACTGGTAGAAACACCATATATTTT
TRBJ1-6 . TRBD1 TRBV18 14 CASSPRTGPSPLHF TGTGCCAGCTCACCGAGGACAGGGCCGTCACCCCTCCACTTT
TRBJ2-1 once TRBD2 TRBV19 15 CASGASGGAVVEQFF TGTGCCAGTGGGGCTAGCGGGGGGGCCGTTGTTGAGCAGTTCTTC
TRBJ2-1 . . TRBV7-2 14 CASGVGGRYNEQFF TGTGCCTCGGGGGTGGGAGGTCGCTACAATGAGCAGTTCTTC
TRBJ2-7 . TRBD2 TRBV9 16 CASSARGGGPSYEQYF TGTGCCAGCAGCGCGAGAGGCGGGGGACCCTCCTACGAGCAGTACTTC